The 8 T cell receptor beta chains listed next were all sequenced from one sample in a study of spatial heterogeneity in lung cancer. Time point in this sample: sample taken at primary tumor resection. TCRdb called the 5' RACE reads again in MiXCR, with one record for every CDR3 protein. The sample carries roughly 79,000 distinct CDR3 sequences, roughly 8% recorded once. Here the sequenced sample was PBMCs, taken at surgery. The receptors shown here come from a male donor with early-stage non-small cell lung cancer.

This clonotype was counted many times. This chain links TRBV6-2 or TRBV6-3 with TRBJ2-7; TRBD2 is a possible D gene (6 bases). V lost 10 bases to trimming and J lost 0 bases, with 16 bases between them. Germline values: CDR1 MNHEY, CDR2 SVGEGT. This CDR3 contains 14 residues. The CDR3 DNA reads as TGTGCCACCGCTGAGGCGGGGTACTCCTACGAGCAGTACTTC. The encoded protein is CATAEAGYSYEQYF.

This clonotype was detected many times. This chain joins TRBV2 and TRBJ2-7, with TRBD2 matching over 9 bases. This CDR3 contains 14 residues. Per the germline V gene, CDR1 is SNHLY and CDR2 is FYNNEI. V was pared by 6 bases and J by 7 bases, with 10 bases of the junction left unmatched. CDR3 residues: CASRPAGGREEQYF. DNA of the CDR3: TGTGCCAGCAGACCGGCGGGAGGGAGAGAGGAGCAGTACTTC.

This clonotype was counted at least ten times. The chain carries TRBV4-3 and TRBJ2-6; D is possibly TRBD2 (5 bases). V shed 1 base and J shed 0 bases, with 13 bases lying between them. The CDR3 totals 18 residues. CDR1 is LGHNA, CDR2 YSLEER, per germline. The CDR3 DNA follows: TGCGCCAGCAGCCAAGGCGGGTTCTCATACTCTGGGGCCAACGTCCTGACTTTC. This translates into CASSQGGFSYSGANVLTF.

V and J are TRBV7-2 and TRBJ1-5; D remains unclear. CDR3 length: 14 residues. V lost 4 bases to trimming and J lost 7 bases, with 14 bases between them. Per the germline V gene, CDR1 is SGHTA and CDR2 is FQGNSA. The CDR3 loop reads CASSSANPIQPQHF. The CDR3 coding sequence is TGTGCCAGCAGCTCCGCCAATCCAATCCAGCCCCAGCATTTT.

This clonotype was observed a few times. CDR3 amino acids: CASSLAAGFTDTQYF. As DNA, the CDR3 is TGTGCCAGCAGCTTAGCCGCGGGATTCACAGATACGCAGTATTTT. The chain carries TRBV7-2 and TRBJ2-3; weak D call: TRBD2 (6 bases). Trimming took 0 bases from V and 2 from J, leaving 9 bases between them. The CDR3 is 15 residues long. CDR1 and CDR2 from the germline V gene are SGHTA and FQGNSA.

In its sample, this clonotype was seen a few times. The J gene is TRBJ1-1, the V gene TRBV6-6; TRBD1 is a possible D gene (5 bases). The V gene lost 3 bases and the J gene lost 1 base, with 18 bases spanning the gap. The CDR3 length is 17 residues. Germline V gene lookup returns CDR1 MNHNY and CDR2 SVGAGI (reference sequence). Here the CDR3 reads CASSYPTGHRTNTEAFF. The CDR3 coding sequence is TGTGCCAGCAGTTATCCAACCGGACACAGGACGAACACTGAAGCTTTCTTT.

This clonotype was counted ten times or more. This chain joins TRBV12-3 or TRBV12-4 and TRBJ2-7; 7 nucleotides match TRBD2. The CDR3 loop spans 17 amino acids. The J segment lost 0 bases and the V segment lost 5 bases, leaving 13 bases of the junction unmatched. The CDR3 DNA reads TGTGCCAGCAGTCCCACGGGGGGTCCCTTGGGCTCCTACGAGCAGTACTTC. It specifies CASSPTGGPLGSYEQYF.

At least ten counts were recorded for this clonotype. V and J are TRBV23-1 and TRBJ2-3; 8 positions agree with TRBD2. TRBV23-1 is labeled an ORF, and its function is uncertain. The CDR3 has 16 amino acids. Losses at the gene ends were 4 bases for V and 2 bases for J; bases not matched to a gene: 8. DNA for the CDR3: TGCGCCAGCAGTCGTACTTTGCGGGAGGACACAGATACGCAGTATTTT. Encoded protein: CASSRTLREDTDTQYF.